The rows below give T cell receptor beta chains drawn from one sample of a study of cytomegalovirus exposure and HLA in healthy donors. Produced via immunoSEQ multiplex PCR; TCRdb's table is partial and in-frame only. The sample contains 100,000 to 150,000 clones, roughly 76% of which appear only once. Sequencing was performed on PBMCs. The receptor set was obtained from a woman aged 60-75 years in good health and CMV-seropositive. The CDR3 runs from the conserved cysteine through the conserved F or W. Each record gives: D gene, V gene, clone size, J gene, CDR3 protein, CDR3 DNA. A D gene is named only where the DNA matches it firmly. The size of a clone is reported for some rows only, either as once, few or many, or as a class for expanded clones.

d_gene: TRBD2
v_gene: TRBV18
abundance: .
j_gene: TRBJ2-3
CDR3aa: CASSSSQPGLAVITPDTQYF
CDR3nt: TGTGCCAGCTCCTCCTCGCAGCCGGGACTAGCGGTTATCACCCCAGATACGCAGTATTTT

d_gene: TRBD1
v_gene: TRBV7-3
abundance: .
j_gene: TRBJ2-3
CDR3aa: CASSLNRGLTDTQYF
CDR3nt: TGTGCCAGCAGCTTGAACAGGGGGCTAACAGATACGCAGTATTTT

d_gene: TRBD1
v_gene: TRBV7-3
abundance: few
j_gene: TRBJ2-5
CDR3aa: CASSLNRGPSETQYF
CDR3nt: TGTGCCAGCAGCTTAAACAGGGGGCCCTCGGAGACCCAGTACTTC

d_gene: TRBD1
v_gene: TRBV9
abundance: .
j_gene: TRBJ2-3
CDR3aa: CASSVGLGRGQSTDTQYF
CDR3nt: TGTGCCAGCAGCGTAGGTCTAGGCAGGGGGCAAAGCACAGATACGCAGTATTTT

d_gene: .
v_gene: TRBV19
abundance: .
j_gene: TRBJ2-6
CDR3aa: CASSISAGANVLTF
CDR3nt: TGTGCCAGTAGTATTTCTGCGGGGGCCAACGTCCTGACTTTC

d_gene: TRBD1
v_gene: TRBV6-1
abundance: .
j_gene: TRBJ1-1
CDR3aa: CASSEATGSNTEAFF
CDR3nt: TGTGCCAGCAGTGAAGCGACAGGGTCAAACACTGAAGCTTTCTTT

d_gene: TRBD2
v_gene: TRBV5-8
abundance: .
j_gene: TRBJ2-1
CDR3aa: CASSLGASGGYNEQFF
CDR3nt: TGTGCCAGCAGCTTGGGGGCTAGCGGGGGGTACAATGAGCAGTTCTTC

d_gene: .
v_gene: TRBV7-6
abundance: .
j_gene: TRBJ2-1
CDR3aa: CASSLETAYEQFF
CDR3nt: TGTGCCAGCAGCTTAGAGACAGCGTATGAGCAGTTCTTC

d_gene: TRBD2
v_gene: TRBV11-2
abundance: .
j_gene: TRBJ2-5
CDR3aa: CASSLLSGGLTQETQYF
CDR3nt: TGTGCCAGCAGCTTGCTTAGCGGGGGCCTTACCCAAGAGACCCAGTACTTC

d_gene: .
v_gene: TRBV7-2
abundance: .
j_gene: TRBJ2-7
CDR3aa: CASSFQGLSEQYF
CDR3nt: TGTGCCAGCAGCTTTCAGGGTCTTAGCGAGCAGTACTTC

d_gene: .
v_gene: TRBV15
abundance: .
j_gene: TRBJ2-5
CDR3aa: CAASRPGYQETQYF
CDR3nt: TGTGCCGCCAGCAGACCAGGGTACCAAGAGACCCAGTACTTC

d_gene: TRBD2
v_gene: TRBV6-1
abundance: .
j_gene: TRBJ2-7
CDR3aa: CASSGGTSGIGNEQYF
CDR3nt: TGTGCCAGCAGTGGGGGGACTAGCGGGATCGGCAACGAGCAGTACTTC

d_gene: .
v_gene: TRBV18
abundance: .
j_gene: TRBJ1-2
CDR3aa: CASSPPTSGHGYTF
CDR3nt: TGTGCCAGCTCACCCCCGACGAGCGGTCATGGCTACACCTTC

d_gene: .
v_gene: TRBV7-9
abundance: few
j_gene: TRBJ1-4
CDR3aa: CASSPRGGGNEKLFF
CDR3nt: TGTGCCAGCAGCCCTAGAGGGGGGGGAAATGAAAAACTGTTTTTT

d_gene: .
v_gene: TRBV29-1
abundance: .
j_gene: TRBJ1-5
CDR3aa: CSLCIWRQASQPQHF
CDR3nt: TGCAGCCTTTGTATATGGAGACAGGCGTCTCAGCCCCAGCATTTT

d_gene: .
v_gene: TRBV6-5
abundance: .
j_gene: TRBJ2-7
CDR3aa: CASSYQADAYEQYF
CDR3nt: TGTGCCAGCAGTTATCAGGCCGACGCCTACGAGCAGTACTTC

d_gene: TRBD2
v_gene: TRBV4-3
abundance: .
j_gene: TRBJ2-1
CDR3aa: CASSLKAHLAGGGSYNEQFF
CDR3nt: TGCGCCAGCAGCCTAAAGGCCCATCTAGCGGGGGGTGGGTCCTACAATGAGCAGTTCTTC

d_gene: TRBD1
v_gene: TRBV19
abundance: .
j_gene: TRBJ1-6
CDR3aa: CASSIDAGQEYSPLHF
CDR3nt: TGTGCCAGTAGTATAGACGCCGGACAGGAATATTCACCCCTCCACTTT

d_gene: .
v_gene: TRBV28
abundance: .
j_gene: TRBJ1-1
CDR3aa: CASSLRQVRNTEAFF
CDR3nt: TGTGCCAGCAGTTTGAGACAGGTTCGGAACACTGAAGCTTTCTTT

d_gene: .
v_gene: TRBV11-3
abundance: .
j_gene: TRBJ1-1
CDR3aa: CASSSQGGTEAFF
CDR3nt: TGTGCCAGCAGCTCCCAAGGGGGAACCGAAGCTTTCTTT

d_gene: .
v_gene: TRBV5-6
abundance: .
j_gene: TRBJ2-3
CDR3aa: CASGGTAYSTDTQYF
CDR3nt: TGTGCCAGCGGGGGGACCGCGTATAGCACAGATACGCAGTATTTT

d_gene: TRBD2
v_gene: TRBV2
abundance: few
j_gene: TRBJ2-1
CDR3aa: CASSDLSGGSYNEQFF
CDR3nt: TGTGCCAGCAGTGACCTTAGCGGGGGCTCCTACAATGAGCAGTTCTTC

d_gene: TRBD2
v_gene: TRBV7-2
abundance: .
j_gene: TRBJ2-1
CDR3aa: CASSLAPGTSGGLSYNEQFF
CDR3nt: TGTGCCAGCAGCTTAGCACCCGGGACTAGCGGGGGCCTATCCTACAATGAGCAGTTCTTC

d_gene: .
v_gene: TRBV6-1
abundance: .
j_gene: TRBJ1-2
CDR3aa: CVSSVDSNYGYTF
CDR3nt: TGTGTCAGCAGTGTGGACAGCAACTATGGCTACACCTTC

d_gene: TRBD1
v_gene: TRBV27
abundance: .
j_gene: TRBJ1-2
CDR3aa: CASRPPGTGEDYTF
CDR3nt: TGTGCCAGCAGACCCCCCGGGACAGGGGAAGACTACACCTTC

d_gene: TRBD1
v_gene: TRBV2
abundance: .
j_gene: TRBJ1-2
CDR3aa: CASSQGAGYTF
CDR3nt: TGTGCCAGCAGTCAGGGGGCTGGCTACACCTTC

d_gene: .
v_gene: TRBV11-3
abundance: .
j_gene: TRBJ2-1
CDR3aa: CASSLRGGSSYNEQFF
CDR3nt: TGTGCCAGCAGCTTACGCGGAGGGAGCTCCTACAATGAGCAGTTCTTC

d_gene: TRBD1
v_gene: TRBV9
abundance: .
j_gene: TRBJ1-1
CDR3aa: CASSPGTGGNTEAFF
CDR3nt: TGTGCCAGCAGCCCAGGGACAGGAGGGAACACTGAAGCTTTCTTT

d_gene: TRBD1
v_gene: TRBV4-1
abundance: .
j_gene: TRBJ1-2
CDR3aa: CASSPGTDLPPGYTF
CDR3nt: TGCGCCAGCAGCCCTGGGACAGACCTTCCTCCTGGCTACACCTTC

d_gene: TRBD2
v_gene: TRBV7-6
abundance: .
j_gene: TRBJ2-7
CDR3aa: CASSLPSGSTYEQYF
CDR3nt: TGTGCCAGCAGCTTACCTAGCGGGAGTACATACGAGCAGTACTTC

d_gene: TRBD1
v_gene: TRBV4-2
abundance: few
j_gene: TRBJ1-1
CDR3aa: CASSQDGTGAGATEAFF
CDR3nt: TGTGCCAGCAGCCAAGATGGGACAGGGGCCGGCGCCACTGAAGCTTTCTTT

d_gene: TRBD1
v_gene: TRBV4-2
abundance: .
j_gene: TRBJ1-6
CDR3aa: CASSQGQGNSPLHF
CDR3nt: TGTGCCAGCAGCCAGGGACAGGGGAATTCACCCCTCCACTTT

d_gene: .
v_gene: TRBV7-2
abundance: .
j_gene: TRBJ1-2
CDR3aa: CASSSSGTTNYGYTF
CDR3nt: TGTGCCAGCAGCTCCTCCGGGACAACCAACTATGGCTACACCTTC

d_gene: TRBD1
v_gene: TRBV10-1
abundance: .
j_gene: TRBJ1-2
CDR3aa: CASSPYGGTGTNYGYTF
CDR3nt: TGCGCCAGCAGTCCTTACGGCGGGACAGGTACTAACTATGGCTACACCTTC

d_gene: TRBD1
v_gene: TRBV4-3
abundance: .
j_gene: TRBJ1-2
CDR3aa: CASSQAPGQGSYTF
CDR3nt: TGCGCCAGCAGCCAAGCACCGGGACAGGGTAGCTACACCTTC

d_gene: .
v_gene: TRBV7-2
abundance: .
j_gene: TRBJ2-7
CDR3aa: CASSFDRTYEQYF
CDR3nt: TGTGCCAGCAGCTTCGACAGAACCTACGAGCAGTACTTC

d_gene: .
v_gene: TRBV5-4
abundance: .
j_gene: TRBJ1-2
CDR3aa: CASSLGISPTVAPNYGYTF
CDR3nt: TGTGCCAGCAGCCTCGGTATATCGCCGACTGTAGCCCCTAACTATGGCTACACCTTC

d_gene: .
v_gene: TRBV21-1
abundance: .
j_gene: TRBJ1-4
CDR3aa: CASSKISQGRDEKLFF
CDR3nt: TGTGCCAGCAGCAAAATTTCACAGGGAAGGGATGAAAAACTGTTTTTT

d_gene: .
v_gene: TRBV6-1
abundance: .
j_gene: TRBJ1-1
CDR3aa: CASSTLSQGNTEAFF
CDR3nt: TGTGCCAGCAGTACACTATCACAGGGAAACACTGAAGCTTTCTTT

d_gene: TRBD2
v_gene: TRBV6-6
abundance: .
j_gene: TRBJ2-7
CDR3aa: CASSSGTSGRRYEQYF
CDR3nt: TGTGCCAGCAGTTCTGGGACTAGCGGGAGAAGGTACGAGCAGTACTTC

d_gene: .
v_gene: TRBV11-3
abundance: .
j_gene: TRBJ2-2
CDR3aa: CASSLSGSGELFF
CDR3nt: TGTGCCAGCAGCTTATCAGGGTCCGGGGAGCTGTTTTTT

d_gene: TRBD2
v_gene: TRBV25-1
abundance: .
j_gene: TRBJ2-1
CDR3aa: CASSVGTSGYNEQFF
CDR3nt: TGTGCCAGCAGTGTCGGGACTAGCGGGTACAATGAGCAGTTCTTC

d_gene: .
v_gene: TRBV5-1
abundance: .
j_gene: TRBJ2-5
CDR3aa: CASSLDFSWTQYF
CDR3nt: TGCGCCAGCAGCTTGGATTTTTCTTGGACCCAGTACTTC

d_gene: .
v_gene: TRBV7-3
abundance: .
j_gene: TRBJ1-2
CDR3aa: CASSLSPPGYYGYTF
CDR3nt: TGTGCCAGCAGCTTAAGCCCGCCGGGGTACTATGGCTACACCTTC

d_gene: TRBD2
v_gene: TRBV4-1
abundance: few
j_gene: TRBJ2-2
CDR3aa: CASSQQAGGPNGELFF
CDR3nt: TGCGCCAGCAGCCAACAAGCGGGAGGGCCAAACGGGGAGCTGTTTTTT

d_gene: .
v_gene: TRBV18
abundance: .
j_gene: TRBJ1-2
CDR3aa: CASSPVELVYGYTF
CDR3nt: TGTGCCAGCTCACCGGTCGAGTTGGTGTATGGCTACACCTTC

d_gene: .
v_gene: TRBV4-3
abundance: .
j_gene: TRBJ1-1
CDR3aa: CASSQDTRVGTEAFF
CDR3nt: TGCGCCAGCAGCCAAGATACGCGGGTGGGCACTGAAGCTTTCTTT

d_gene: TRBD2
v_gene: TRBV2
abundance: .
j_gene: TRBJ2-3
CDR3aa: CASSQGTTSTDTQYF
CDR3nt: TGTGCCAGCAGCCAAGGGACTACCAGCACAGATACGCAGTATTTT

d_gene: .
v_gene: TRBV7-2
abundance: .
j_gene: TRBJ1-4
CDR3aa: CASSQIGMRGGNEKLFF
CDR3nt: TGTGCCAGCAGCCAAATAGGAATGAGAGGGGGAAATGAAAAACTGTTTTTT

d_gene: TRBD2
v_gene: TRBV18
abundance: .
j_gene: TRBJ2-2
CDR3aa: CASSPPGTSPTGELFF
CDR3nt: TGTGCCAGCTCACCGCCCGGGACTAGCCCCACCGGGGAGCTGTTTTTT

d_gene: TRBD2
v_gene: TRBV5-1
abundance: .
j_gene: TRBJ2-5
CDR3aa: CASSPSGAQETQYF
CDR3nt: TGCGCCAGCAGCCCTAGCGGGGCCCAAGAGACCCAGTACTTC